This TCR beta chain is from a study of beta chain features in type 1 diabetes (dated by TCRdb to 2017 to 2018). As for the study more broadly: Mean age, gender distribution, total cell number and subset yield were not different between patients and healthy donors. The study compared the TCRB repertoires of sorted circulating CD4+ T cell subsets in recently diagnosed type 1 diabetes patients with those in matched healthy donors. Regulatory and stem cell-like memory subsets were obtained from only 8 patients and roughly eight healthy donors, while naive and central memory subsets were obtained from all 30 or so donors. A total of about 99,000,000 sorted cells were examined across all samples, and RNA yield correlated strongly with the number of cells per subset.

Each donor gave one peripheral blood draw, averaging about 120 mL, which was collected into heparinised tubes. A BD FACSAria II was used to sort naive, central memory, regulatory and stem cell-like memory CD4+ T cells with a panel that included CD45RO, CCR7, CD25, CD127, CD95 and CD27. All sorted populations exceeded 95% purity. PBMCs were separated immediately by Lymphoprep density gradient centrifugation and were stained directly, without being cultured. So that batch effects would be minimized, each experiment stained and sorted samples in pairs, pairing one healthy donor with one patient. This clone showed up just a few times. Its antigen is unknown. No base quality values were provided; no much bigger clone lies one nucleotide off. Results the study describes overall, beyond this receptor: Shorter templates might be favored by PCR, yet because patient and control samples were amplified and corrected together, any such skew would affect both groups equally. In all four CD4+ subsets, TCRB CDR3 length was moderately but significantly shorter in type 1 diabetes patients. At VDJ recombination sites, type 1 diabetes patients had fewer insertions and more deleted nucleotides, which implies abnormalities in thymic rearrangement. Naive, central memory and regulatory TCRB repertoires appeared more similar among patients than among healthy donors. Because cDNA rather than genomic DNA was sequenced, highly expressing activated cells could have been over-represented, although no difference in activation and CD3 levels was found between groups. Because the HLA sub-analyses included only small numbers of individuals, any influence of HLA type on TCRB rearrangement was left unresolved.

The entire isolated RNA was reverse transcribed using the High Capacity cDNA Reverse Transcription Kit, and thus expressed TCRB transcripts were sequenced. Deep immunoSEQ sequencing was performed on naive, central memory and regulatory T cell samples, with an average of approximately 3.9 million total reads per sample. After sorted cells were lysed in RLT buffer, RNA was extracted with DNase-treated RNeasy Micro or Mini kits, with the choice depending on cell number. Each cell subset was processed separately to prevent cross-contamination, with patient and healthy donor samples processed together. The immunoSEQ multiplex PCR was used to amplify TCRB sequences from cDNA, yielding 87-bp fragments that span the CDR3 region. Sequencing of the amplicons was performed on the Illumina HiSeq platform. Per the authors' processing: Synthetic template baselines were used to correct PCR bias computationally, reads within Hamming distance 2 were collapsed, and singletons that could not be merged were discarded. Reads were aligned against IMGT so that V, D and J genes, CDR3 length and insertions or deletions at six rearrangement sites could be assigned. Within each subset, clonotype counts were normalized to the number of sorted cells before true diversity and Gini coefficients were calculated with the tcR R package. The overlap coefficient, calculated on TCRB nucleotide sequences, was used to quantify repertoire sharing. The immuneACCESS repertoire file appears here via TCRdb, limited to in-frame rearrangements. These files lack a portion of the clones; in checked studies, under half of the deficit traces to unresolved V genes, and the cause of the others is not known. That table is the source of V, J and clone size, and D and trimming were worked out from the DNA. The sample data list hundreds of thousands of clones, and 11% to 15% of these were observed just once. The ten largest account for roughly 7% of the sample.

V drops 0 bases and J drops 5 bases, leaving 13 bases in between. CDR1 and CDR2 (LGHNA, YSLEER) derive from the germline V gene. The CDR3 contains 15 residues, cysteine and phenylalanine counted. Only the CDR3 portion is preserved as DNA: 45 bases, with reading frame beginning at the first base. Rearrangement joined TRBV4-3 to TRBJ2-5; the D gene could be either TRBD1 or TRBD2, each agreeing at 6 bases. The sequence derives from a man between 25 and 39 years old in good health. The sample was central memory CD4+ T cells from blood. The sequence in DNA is TGCGCCAGCAGCCAAGACTGGGGGGCTGGGGAGACCCAGTACTTC. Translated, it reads CASSQDWGAGETQYF.